Below are 12 T cell receptor beta chains sequenced from a single sample in a study of radiotherapy plus CTLA-4 blockade in lung cancer. The data were produced by immunoSEQ multiplex PCR, yet TCRdb's version contains in-frame clones alone and is incomplete. The sample consists of over 80,000 clones, more than 75% of them appearing once. The input for sequencing was peripheral blood, taken from a patient treated with radiotherapy plus ipilimumab. These receptors all come from a human donor with non-small cell lung cancer that progressed on radiotherapy plus ipilimumab.

The chain employs TRBV19 and TRBJ1-5; no reliable D call. CDR3 length equals 12 residues. The germline V gene has CDR1 LNHDA and CDR2 SQIVND (reference sequence). Trimming removed 5 bases from V and 9 bases from J, with 11 bases in between. The CDR3 coding sequence is TGTGCCAGTAGTCCCGTTTATGGGCCCCAGCATTTT. It yields the protein CASSPVYGPQHF.

The J gene is TRBJ2-2, the V gene TRBV9, with D perhaps matching TRBD1 (6 bases). This CDR3 comprises 17 residues. CDR1 is SGDLS and CDR2 is YYNGEE in the germline V gene. V gave up 0 bases and J gave up 5 bases, with 17 bases separating them. This chain's CDR3 is CASSVGLEGVWTGELFF. DNA for the CDR3: TGTGCCAGCAGCGTAGGCCTTGAGGGGGTTTGGACCGGGGAGCTGTTTTTT.

This clone was seen only once. The genes are TRBV13 and TRBJ1-2; D unclear. The CDR3 has 13 amino acids. Trimming took 1 base from V and 2 from J, leaving 5 bases between them. Germline CDR1 is PRHDT and CDR2 is FYEKMQ (reference sequence). CDR3 protein: CASSLAGNYGYTF. The CDR3 DNA reads TGTGCCAGCAGCTTAGCAGGAAACTATGGCTACACCTTC.

The chain uses TRBV7-9 and TRBJ2-7; TRBD1 agrees at 9 bases. The CDR3 runs to 15 residues. V was clipped by 8 bases and J by 3 bases; unmatched bases: 11. Germline lookup yields CDR1 SEHNR and CDR2 FQNEAQ (reference sequence). CDR3 region: CASDAYGTGHYEQYF. The CDR3 DNA sequence: TGTGCCAGCGACGCCTACGGGACAGGGCACTACGAGCAGTACTTC.

This clone has more than one count but fewer than ten. J is TRBJ1-2 and V is TRBV14; D remains unclear. The ends were cut back, 4 bases at V and 5 bases at J, with 11 bases in the middle. This CDR3 is built from 13 residues. CDR1 is SGHDN, CDR2 FVKESK, per germline. CDR3 protein: CASSPNAGYGYTF. The CDR3 region has the DNA TGTGCCAGCAGCCCGAATGCGGGTTATGGCTACACCTTC.

The chain links TRBV9 to TRBJ2-3, with D perhaps TRBD1 or TRBD2 (6 bases each). The V and J ends lost 4 bases and 4 bases respectively, with 16 bases between them. From germline, CDR1 is SGDLS and CDR2 YYNGEE. CDR3 length: 15 residues. The CDR3 DNA is TGTGCCAGCAGCCGTCCGGGGGCGGGTCCAGATACGCAGTATTTT. Protein sequence: CASSRPGAGPDTQYF.

The chain has TRBV30 and TRBJ2-5, with D tentatively TRBD1 (6 bases). The CDR3 spans 12 residues. Germline lookup yields CDR1 GTSNPN and CDR2 SVGIG (reference sequence). Trimming left V 3 bases short and J 5 bases short, with 10 bases between. The DNA of the CDR3 is TGTGCCTGGAGCGGGACACGGGAGACCCAGTACTTC. It encodes CAWSGTRETQYF.

The chain is built from TRBV7-2 and TRBJ1-1, with D uncertain. Germline loops: CDR1 SGHTA, CDR2 FQGNSA. Deletions cut 2 bases from V and 1 base from J, with 5 bases between. CDR3 length equals 13 residues. The CDR3: CASSLWENTEAFF. DNA of the CDR3: TGTGCCAGCAGCTTATGGGAGAACACTGAAGCTTTCTTT.

The chain couples TRBV5-6 to TRBJ1-1; D may be TRBD1 (5 bases). This CDR3 has 15 amino acids. Germline values: CDR1 SGHDT, CDR2 YYEEEE. V lost 0 bases to trimming and J lost 3 bases, with 12 bases between them. The CDR3 here is CASSLVGGVDTEAFF. CDR3 coding DNA: TGTGCCAGCAGCTTGGTTGGGGGGGTGGACACTGAAGCTTTCTTT. The full variable domain, rest sourced from reference TRBV5-6 and TRBJ1-1, is DAGVTQSPTHLIKTRGQQVTLRCSPKSGHDTVSWYQQALGQGPQFIFQYYEEEERQRGNFPDRFSGHQFPNYSSELNVNALLLGDSALYLCASSLVGGVDTEAFFGQGTRLTVV.

This clone was picked up a small number of times. The chain has TRBV20-1 and TRBJ1-2; no reliable D call. CDR3 length: 11 residues. Trimming stripped 3 bases from V and 6 bases from J, with 8 bases between. Germline V gene sequence: CDR1 DFQATT, CDR2 SNEGSKA (reference sequence). The CDR3 is CSASWANGYTF. Here the CDR3 DNA reads TGCAGTGCTAGCTGGGCGAATGGCTACACCTTC.

The table lists this clone with a count of one. This chain connects TRBV6-5 to TRBJ2-1; D is unclear. In germline, CDR1 is MNHEY, CDR2 SVGAGI. This CDR3 has 16 residues. The germline V and J ends were trimmed by 2 bases and 2 bases, with 13 bases remaining between them. CDR3 sequence (DNA): TGTGCCAGCAGTTACCAGGCGGCACTAACCTACAATGAGCAGTTCTTC. Its protein is CASSYQAALTYNEQFF.

This clone was recorded only once. This sequence joins TRBV19 and TRBJ1-5; a weak D match, TRBD1 (5 bases). The CDR3 extends over 14 amino acids. V lost 5 bases, J lost 6 bases, and 14 bases lay in between. CDR1 and CDR2 from the germline V gene are LNHDA and SQIVND (reference sequence). DNA for the CDR3: TGTGCCAGTAGTCCCACACAGGTTGTTCAGCCCCAGCATTTT. This gives the protein CASSPTQVVQPQHF.